Presented here are 18 T cell receptor beta chains from one specimen sequenced in a study of CD8 T cell repertoires and HIV-1 epitope variants. These TCRs' antigens remain unknown. Sequencing was performed with immunoSEQ multiplex PCR; in TCRdb, only in-frame clones are kept and a portion is missing. The sample lists several thousand clones, about 70% seen once, with approximately 41% in the top ten. The sample taken for sequencing was cultured CD8+ T cells derived from PBMCs. The receptors derive from a male donor with HIV.

The chain uses TRBV11-1 and TRBJ2-2; the D gene is possibly TRBD2 (6 bases). V lost 5 bases to trimming and J lost 3 bases, with 25 bases between them. The CDR3 length is 19 residues. Germline CDR1 reads SGHAT; CDR2 reads FQDESV (reference sequence). This chain's CDR3 is CASSLGQGAGMLDTGELFF. CDR3 bases: TGTGCCAGCAGCCTAGGCCAGGGTGCGGGGATGTTGGACACCGGGGAGCTGTTTTTT.

This chain connects TRBV27 to TRBJ2-3, with D tentatively TRBD1 or TRBD2 (6 bases each). Germline CDR1 reads MNHEY; CDR2 reads SMNVEV (reference sequence). V lost 7 bases and J 2 bases, leaving 13 bases between the germline ends. The CDR3 length is 14 residues. CDR3 loop: CASMEGGLTDTQYF. Here the CDR3 DNA reads TGTGCCAGCATGGAGGGGGGCCTCACAGATACGCAGTATTTT.

This clone was seen a handful of times. The chain combines TRBV4-3 with TRBJ1-6; D ambiguous. This CDR3 region has 15 residues. Trimming took 0 bases from V and 9 from J, leaving 12 bases between them. CDR1 and CDR2 from the germline V gene are LGHNA and YSLEER. The DNA of the CDR3 is TGCGCCAGCAGCCAAGATGCGGGCTCAGGTTCACCCCTCCACTTT. This sequence encodes CASSQDAGSGSPLHF.

The chain carries TRBV4-1 and TRBJ1-1; no firm D call. V lost 0 bases, J lost 6 bases, and 14 bases lay in between. CDR1 MGHRA and CDR2 YSYEKL come from the germline V gene. There are 15 residues in the CDR3. The chain's CDR3 is CASSQDIGLDAEAFF. CDR3 DNA: TGCGCCAGCAGCCAAGATATCGGGTTGGATGCTGAAGCTTTCTTT.

The CDR3, as DNA: TGTGCCAGCAGTTTATCTCAGGGCATTCCCACTGAAGCTTTCTTT. Its protein product is CASSLSQGIPTEAFF. The J gene is TRBJ1-1, the V gene TRBV27, with D possibly being TRBD1 (5 bases). This CDR3 comprises 15 residues. The V end lost 0 bases, the J end lost 4 bases, and 12 bases lay between the germline ends. Germline CDR1 MNHEY, CDR2 SMNVEV (reference sequence).

This clone was seen only a few times. J is TRBJ1-5 and V is TRBV11-2; the D gene is possibly TRBD1 (5 bases). Trimming removed 5 bases from V and 6 bases from J, with 14 bases in between. Germline assignment: CDR1 SGHAT and CDR2 FQNNGV. CDR3 length: 14 residues. The CDR3 DNA reads as TGTGCCAGCAGCAGGGACCAGGAGGGTCAGCCCCAGCATTTT. Residues: CASSRDQEGQPQHF.

The count of this clone is one. The chain recombines TRBV10-3 with TRBJ1-6, with TRBD1 matching over 9 bases. Germline values: CDR1 ENHRY, CDR2 SYGVKD. V shed 3 bases, J shed 7 bases, and the junction held 10 bases outside the gene matches. The CDR3 consists of 17 residues. CDR3 DNA sequence: TGTGCCATCAGTGACCGGGCAGAAGGACAGGGGAATTCACCCCTCCACTTT. Encoded protein: CAISDRAEGQGNSPLHF.

The J gene is TRBJ1-1, the V gene TRBV6-5; 7 positions match TRBD1. The CDR3 is made up of 15 amino acids. Germline loops: CDR1 MNHEY, CDR2 SVGAGI. J lost 1 base, V lost 7 bases, and 9 bases had no gene match. Written as DNA, the CDR3 is TGTGCCAGCACCCAGGACGCAGGGGGGAACACTGAAGCTTTCTTT. Its protein product is CASTQDAGGNTEAFF.

V and J are TRBV15 and TRBJ2-7; 12 nucleotides line up with TRBD1. CDR1 and CDR2 (germline): LNHNV, YYDKDF (reference sequence). V was pared by 5 bases and J by 4 bases, with 6 bases of the junction left unmatched. The CDR3 sequence is 15 residues long. CDR3 amino acids: CATSPGTGGAYEQYF. CDR3 nucleotide sequence: TGTGCCACCAGCCCCGGGACAGGGGGCGCTTACGAGCAGTACTTC.

The chain carries TRBV10-3 and TRBJ1-3; D remains ambiguous. CDR3 length: 15 amino acids. V lost 0 bases, J lost 2 bases, and 8 bases lay in between. Germline CDR1 ENHRY, CDR2 SYGVKD. CDR3 loop: CAISESRETGNTIYF. The CDR3 DNA reads TGTGCCATCAGTGAGTCGAGGGAGACTGGAAACACCATATATTTT.

The chain combines TRBV21-1 with TRBJ1-2. TRBV21-1 is termed a pseudogene. The CDR3 sequence is 14 residues long. This chain's CDR3 is CASSKWGPNYGYTF. CDR3 nucleotide sequence: TGTGCCAGCAGCAAATGGGGACCTAACTATGGCTACACCTTC.

J is TRBJ1-1 and V is TRBV11-2; D remains ambiguous. V lost 1 base and J lost 0, with 12 bases in between. The CDR3 loop spans 16 amino acids. Looked up from germline, CDR1 is SGHAT and CDR2 is FQNNGV. The CDR3 loop reads CASSLGEGNLNTEAFF. The CDR3 bases are TGTGCCAGCAGCTTAGGGGAGGGAAATTTGAACACTGAAGCTTTCTTT.

The rearrangement links TRBV5-5 to TRBJ2-1, with TRBD2 identical over 10 bases. J was trimmed by 2 bases and V by 4 bases; bases with no gene match: 6. The germline CDR1 and CDR2 sequences are SGHKS and YYEKEE (reference sequence). The CDR3 extends over 16 amino acids. CDR3 sequence (DNA): TGTGCCAGCAGCGTAGCGGGAGGCCCCCCCTACAATGAGCAGTTCTTC. This translates into CASSVAGGPPYNEQFF.

This chain uses TRBV5-6 with TRBJ1-1, with no clear D. Germline V gives CDR1 SGHDT, CDR2 YYEEEE. This CDR3 spans 12 amino acids. V lost 4 bases, J lost 3 bases, and 7 bases lay in between. The DNA of the CDR3 is TGTGCCAGCAGCCTGGTTCACACTGAAGCTTTCTTT. It translates to CASSLVHTEAFF.

J is TRBJ1-2 and V is TRBV19, with 7 bases matching TRBD1. CDR1 and CDR2 from the germline V gene are LNHDA and SQIVND (reference sequence). Trimming took 7 bases from V and 5 from J; bases not matched to a gene: 7. The CDR3 consists of 13 residues. The CDR3 DNA reads as TGTGCCAGTACCTATGGGACAGTTTATGGCTACACCTTC. This sequence encodes CASTYGTVYGYTF.

This chain uses TRBV10-3 with TRBJ2-7; the D is unclear. Germline assignment: CDR1 ENHRY and CDR2 SYGVKD. Trimming removed 0 bases from V and 5 bases from J, with 11 bases in between. The CDR3 spans 14 residues. The CDR3 sequence is CAISESLLADEQYF. The CDR3 bases are TGTGCCATCAGTGAGTCTCTTTTGGCAGACGAGCAGTACTTC.

This clone was picked up a small number of times. The chain is built from TRBV27 and TRBJ1-2; maybe TRBD1 (5 bases). CDR1 MNHEY and CDR2 SMNVEV come from the germline V gene (reference sequence). Trimming took 4 bases from V and 4 from J, leaving 13 bases between them. The CDR3 totals 14 residues. CDR3 bases: TGTGCCAGCAGTTGGGCGGGACCCCTCTATGGCTACACCTTC. Its translation is CASSWAGPLYGYTF.

The V call is TRBV6-1, the J call TRBJ2-7, with D possibly called TRBD1 or TRBD2 (5 bases each). The CDR3 runs to 14 residues. Trimming removed 5 bases at V and 3 bases at J, with 14 bases between. Germline CDR1 reads MNHNS; CDR2 reads SASEGT. The CDR3 region is CASSPSWDGYEQYF. Here the CDR3 DNA reads TGTGCCAGCAGTCCATCGTGGGACGGCTACGAGCAGTACTTC.